Listed here is a single T cell receptor (beta chain). Its antigen is not known. The germline gives CDR1 LGHNA, CDR2 YSLEER. The V and J ends lost 5 bases and 0 bases respectively, with 17 bases between them. CDR3 length: 17 amino acids. These data are taken from a study of PD-1 blockade in classical Hodgkin lymphoma. Study results and caveats: Initiation of nivolumab under 1 year after ASCT led to exclusion of patients.

The assay was immunoSEQ multiplex PCR, and TCRdb's table has in-frame clones only and misses some. The data show 13,000 to 15,000 clones, roughly 85% seen once. After autologous stem cell transplantation all patients relapsed, and prior brentuximab vedotin exposure differed between cohorts. When best responses were assessed, they were complete response, partial response or progressive disease. The starting material was peripheral blood mononuclear cells (PBMCs), obtained at baseline. The chain has TRBV4-3 and TRBJ1-5, with D possibly TRBD1 on 6 matching bases. This sequence was found in a human donor with classical Hodgkin lymphoma. The CDR3 loop reads CASSGQNRDYSNQPQHF. CDR3 nucleotide sequence: TGCGCCAGCAGCGGACAGAACAGGGACTATAGCAATCAGCCCCAGCATTTT.